A selection of T cell receptor beta chains follows, all from one sample in a study of Graves' ophthalmopathy and Graves' hyperthyroidism. TCRdb independently ran MiXCR on the multiplex PCR reads; one entry per CDR3 protein. In the table there are approximately 500,000 distinct CDR3 sequences, around an eighth of which are singletons. Source material: blood. These receptor sequences come from a woman younger than 45 with Graves' ophthalmopathy. CDR3s include the opening cysteine and the closing phenylalanine or tryptophan. The D gene is left open where the match is weak. For some rows the clone size is stated as once, few or many, or as a class when expanded; others skip it.

V gene: TRBV10-1; clone size: many; D gene: TRBD2; J gene: TRBJ2-7; CDR3 protein: CASSDSGLAYEQYF; CDR3 DNA: TGCGCCAGCAGTGACTCGGGACTAGCCTACGAGCAGTACTTC
V gene: TRBV28; clone size: many; D gene: .; J gene: TRBJ1-1; CDR3 protein: CASRPTPNTEAFF; CDR3 DNA: TGTGCCAGCAGACCGACACCGAACACTGAAGCTTTCTTT
V gene: TRBV6-1; clone size: many; D gene: .; J gene: TRBJ2-7; CDR3 protein: CASSRPGQSSSYEQYF; CDR3 DNA: TGTGCCAGCAGCCGCCCTGGACAGAGTAGCTCCTACGAGCAGTACTTC
V gene: TRBV6-2/TRBV6-3; clone size: many; D gene: TRBD2; J gene: TRBJ2-7; CDR3 protein: CASSYGLAGGLSYEQYF; CDR3 DNA: TGTGCCAGCAGTTACGGGCTAGCGGGAGGATTGTCCTACGAGCAGTACTTC
V gene: TRBV6-2/TRBV6-3; clone size: many; D gene: .; J gene: TRBJ1-1; CDR3 protein: CASHPGELNTEAFF; CDR3 DNA: TGTGCCAGCCACCCCGGTGAACTGAACACTGAAGCTTTCTTT
V gene: TRBV10-2; clone size: few; D gene: .; J gene: TRBJ1-5; CDR3 protein: CASSWSGARNQPQHF; CDR3 DNA: TGCGCCAGCAGTTGGTCCGGGGCCCGGAATCAGCCCCAGCATTTT
V gene: TRBV5-1; clone size: many; D gene: TRBD1; J gene: TRBJ2-7; CDR3 protein: CASVRGQGASYEQYF; CDR3 DNA: TGCGCCAGCGTTCGCGGACAGGGGGCCTCCTACGAGCAGTACTTC
V gene: TRBV28; clone size: .; D gene: TRBD2; J gene: TRBJ2-5; CDR3 protein: CASTASGGNQETQYF; CDR3 DNA: TGTGCCAGCACCGCTAGCGGGGGCAATCAAGAGACCCAGTACTTC
V gene: TRBV30; clone size: once; D gene: .; J gene: TRBJ1-1; CDR3 protein: CAWSWNRGAEAFF; CDR3 DNA: TGTGCCTGGAGTTGGAATAGGGGGGCGGAAGCTTTCTTT
V gene: TRBV6-1; clone size: many; D gene: .; J gene: TRBJ2-6; CDR3 protein: CASSKTQGVSSGANVLTF; CDR3 DNA: TGTGCCAGCAGTAAGACCCAAGGGGTTAGCTCTGGGGCCAACGTCCTGACTTTC
V gene: TRBV12-3/TRBV12-4; clone size: many; D gene: TRBD2; J gene: TRBJ2-3; CDR3 protein: CASSFSSGKSTDTQYF; CDR3 DNA: TGTGCCAGCAGTTTCTCTAGCGGGAAAAGCACAGATACGCAGTATTTT
V gene: TRBV11-1; clone size: many; D gene: TRBD1; J gene: TRBJ1-1; CDR3 protein: CASSKIIRTGRGYTEAFF; CDR3 DNA: TGTGCCAGCAGCAAAATTATCAGGACAGGGAGAGGGTACACTGAAGCTTTCTTT
V gene: TRBV5-1; clone size: many; D gene: .; J gene: TRBJ2-7; CDR3 protein: CASSSDTSTYEQYF; CDR3 DNA: TGCGCCAGCAGCTCGGACACTTCTACCTACGAGCAGTACTTC
V gene: TRBV19; clone size: many; D gene: .; J gene: TRBJ1-2; CDR3 protein: CASSTQGNYGYTF; CDR3 DNA: TGTGCCAGTTCCACGCAGGGAAACTATGGCTACACCTTC
V gene: TRBV20-1; clone size: many; D gene: .; J gene: TRBJ2-5; CDR3 protein: CSASHPGRETQYF; CDR3 DNA: TGCAGTGCTAGTCACCCAGGGAGAGAGACCCAGTACTTC
V gene: TRBV28; clone size: many; D gene: .; J gene: TRBJ1-5; CDR3 protein: CASRPDKGASQPQHF; CDR3 DNA: TGTGCCAGCAGACCCGACAAAGGTGCTTCTCAGCCCCAGCATTTT
V gene: TRBV11-2; clone size: many; D gene: .; J gene: TRBJ1-2; CDR3 protein: CASSFGSGAAVNYGYTF; CDR3 DNA: TGTGCCAGCAGCTTCGGATCAGGGGCAGCCGTTAACTATGGCTACACCTTC
V gene: TRBV6-1; clone size: .; D gene: .; J gene: TRBJ1-1; CDR3 protein: CASSRPGGTEAFF; CDR3 DNA: TGTGCCAGCAGCCGCCCGGGGGGCACTGAAGCTTTCTTT
V gene: TRBV20-1; clone size: many; D gene: .; J gene: TRBJ2-7; CDR3 protein: CSPTEYEQYF; CDR3 DNA: TGCAGTCCGACCGAGTACGAGCAGTACTTC
V gene: TRBV7-6; clone size: many; D gene: .; J gene: TRBJ2-2; CDR3 protein: CASSLQDLTGELFF; CDR3 DNA: TGTGCCAGCAGCTTACAAGATCTCACCGGGGAGCTGTTTTTT
V gene: TRBV5-1; clone size: many; D gene: TRBD1; J gene: TRBJ2-4; CDR3 protein: CASSFGTGGGIQYF; CDR3 DNA: TGCGCCAGCAGCTTTGGGACAGGGGGTGGCATTCAGTACTTC
V gene: TRBV12-5; clone size: .; D gene: TRBD1; J gene: TRBJ1-1; CDR3 protein: CASGLGGQGNTEAFF; CDR3 DNA: TGTGCTAGTGGTTTGGGGGGACAGGGGAACACTGAAGCTTTCTTT
V gene: TRBV5-1; clone size: many; D gene: .; J gene: TRBJ1-6; CDR3 protein: CASGKADYNSPLHF; CDR3 DNA: TGCGCCAGCGGGAAGGCCGACTATAATTCACCCCTCCACTTT
V gene: TRBV12-3/TRBV12-4; clone size: many; D gene: .; J gene: TRBJ2-7; CDR3 protein: CATSRGLKSYEQYF; CDR3 DNA: TGTGCCACCAGTCGGGGCCTCAAGTCCTACGAGCAGTACTTC
V gene: TRBV20-1; clone size: many; D gene: .; J gene: TRBJ1-1; CDR3 protein: CSASPGSATEAFF; CDR3 DNA: TGCAGTGCATCCCCGGGTAGTGCCACTGAAGCTTTCTTT
V gene: TRBV28; clone size: many; D gene: .; J gene: TRBJ1-5; CDR3 protein: CASSLGGAGQPQHF; CDR3 DNA: TGTGCCAGCAGCTTAGGGGGGGCCGGGCAGCCCCAGCATTTT
V gene: TRBV28; clone size: many; D gene: TRBD1; J gene: TRBJ1-1; CDR3 protein: CASSLLGTGPNTEAFF; CDR3 DNA: TGTGCCAGCAGTTTATTGGGGACAGGGCCCAACACTGAAGCTTTCTTT
V gene: TRBV12-3/TRBV12-4; clone size: .; D gene: .; J gene: TRBJ2-7; CDR3 protein: CASSFRGGGYEQYF; CDR3 DNA: TGTGCCAGCAGTTTTAGAGGGGGAGGCTACGAGCAGTACTTC
V gene: TRBV7-8; clone size: many; D gene: TRBD1; J gene: TRBJ1-6; CDR3 protein: CASSSLGQLYNSPLHF; CDR3 DNA: TGTGCCAGCAGCTCACTGGGACAGCTCTATAATTCACCCCTCCACTTT
V gene: TRBV7-3; clone size: .; D gene: .; J gene: TRBJ1-1; CDR3 protein: CASSAYMDTEAFF; CDR3 DNA: TGTGCCAGCAGCGCGTACATGGACACTGAAGCTTTCTTT
V gene: TRBV6-5; clone size: many; D gene: .; J gene: TRBJ1-2; CDR3 protein: CASSYYGGNYGYTF; CDR3 DNA: TGTGCCAGCAGTTACTATGGGGGTAACTATGGCTACACCTTC
V gene: TRBV12-5; clone size: many; D gene: TRBD1; J gene: TRBJ1-5; CDR3 protein: CASGPPQGVPQPQHF; CDR3 DNA: TGTGCTAGTGGTCCCCCTCAGGGGGTCCCTCAGCCCCAGCATTTT
V gene: TRBV28; clone size: .; D gene: .; J gene: TRBJ2-2; CDR3 protein: CASSWENSNTGELFF; CDR3 DNA: TGTGCCAGCAGTTGGGAGAACTCGAACACCGGGGAGCTGTTTTTT
V gene: TRBV25-1; clone size: many; D gene: .; J gene: TRBJ1-1; CDR3 protein: CASTTGTANTEAFF; CDR3 DNA: TGTGCCAGCACTACCGGGACGGCGAACACTGAAGCTTTCTTT
V gene: TRBV6-2/TRBV6-3; clone size: .; D gene: .; J gene: TRBJ1-1; CDR3 protein: CASTPGGAEGTEAFF; CDR3 DNA: TGTGCCAGCACCCCCGGGGGGGCAGAGGGCACTGAAGCTTTCTTT
V gene: TRBV28; clone size: many; D gene: .; J gene: TRBJ1-5; CDR3 protein: CASSNMVGGGSYSNQPQHF; CDR3 DNA: TGTGCCAGCAGCAATATGGTAGGCGGGGGAAGCTATAGCAATCAGCCCCAGCATTTT
V gene: TRBV12-3/TRBV12-4; clone size: .; D gene: TRBD1; J gene: TRBJ1-3; CDR3 protein: CASSLTGGNTIYF; CDR3 DNA: TGTGCCAGCAGTTTGACAGGGGGAAACACCATATATTTT
V gene: TRBV28; clone size: .; D gene: .; J gene: TRBJ1-6; CDR3 protein: CASSSTDRGHNSPLHF; CDR3 DNA: TGTGCCAGCAGCTCGACAGACCGGGGCCATAATTCACCCCTCCACTTT
V gene: TRBV27; clone size: many; D gene: .; J gene: TRBJ1-1; CDR3 protein: CASSLSGLNTEAFF; CDR3 DNA: TGTGCCAGCAGCTTATCAGGGTTGAACACTGAAGCTTTCTTT
V gene: TRBV28; clone size: many; D gene: .; J gene: TRBJ1-2; CDR3 protein: CASRGSLNDGYTF; CDR3 DNA: TGTGCCAGCAGGGGGTCCCTGAACGATGGCTACACCTTC
V gene: TRBV11-2; clone size: many; D gene: .; J gene: TRBJ1-1; CDR3 protein: CASSLDRFREAFF; CDR3 DNA: TGTGCCAGCAGCTTAGATCGGTTCAGGGAAGCTTTCTTT
V gene: TRBV10-3; clone size: many; D gene: .; J gene: TRBJ1-2; CDR3 protein: CAISGDGLANYGYTF; CDR3 DNA: TGTGCCATCAGTGGGGACGGACTAGCTAACTATGGCTACACCTTC
V gene: TRBV6-1; clone size: .; D gene: .; J gene: TRBJ1-1; CDR3 protein: CASRSGAAFF; CDR3 DNA: TGTGCCAGCAGATCAGGGGCAGCTTTCTTT
V gene: TRBV24-1; clone size: many; D gene: .; J gene: TRBJ2-5; CDR3 protein: CATSSGTTWGETQYF; CDR3 DNA: TGTGCCACCAGTTCCGGGACCACCTGGGGCGAGACCCAGTACTTC
V gene: TRBV30; clone size: many; D gene: .; J gene: TRBJ1-1; CDR3 protein: CAWRLWTGEAFF; CDR3 DNA: TGTGCCTGGAGGTTGTGGACCGGTGAAGCTTTCTTT
V gene: TRBV12-3/TRBV12-4; clone size: once; D gene: TRBD1; J gene: TRBJ1-5; CDR3 protein: CASSSYRGQGQPQHF; CDR3 DNA: TGTGCCAGCAGTTCGTACAGGGGGCAGGGTCAGCCCCAGCATTTT
V gene: TRBV12-3/TRBV12-4; clone size: many; D gene: .; J gene: TRBJ1-2; CDR3 protein: CASRSENGYTF; CDR3 DNA: TGTGCCAGCAGATCTGAAAATGGCTACACCTTC
V gene: TRBV6-5; clone size: many; D gene: .; J gene: TRBJ1-1; CDR3 protein: CASSYSGQGGGTEAFF; CDR3 DNA: TGTGCCAGCAGTTACTCGGGCCAGGGAGGTGGCACTGAAGCTTTCTTT
V gene: TRBV4-1; clone size: many; D gene: TRBD2; J gene: TRBJ2-5; CDR3 protein: CASSPEGREEETQYF; CDR3 DNA: TGCGCCAGCAGCCCCGAGGGACGGGAGGAGGAGACCCAGTACTTC
V gene: TRBV28; clone size: .; D gene: .; J gene: TRBJ1-2; CDR3 protein: CASSLSPGTYYGYTF; CDR3 DNA: TGTGCCAGCAGTTTATCCCCTGGGACATACTATGGCTACACCTTC
V gene: TRBV5-1; clone size: many; D gene: .; J gene: TRBJ1-6; CDR3 protein: CASSLGQGVNSPLHF; CDR3 DNA: TGCGCCAGCAGCTTGGGTCAAGGGGTTAATTCACCCCTCCACTTT
V gene: TRBV6-5; clone size: few; D gene: .; J gene: TRBJ1-6; CDR3 protein: CASSRKGFNSPLHF; CDR3 DNA: TGTGCCAGCAGCCGAAAGGGGTTTAATTCACCCCTCCACTTT
V gene: TRBV9; clone size: .; D gene: .; J gene: TRBJ2-2; CDR3 protein: CASSVEGMGHGWNTGELFF; CDR3 DNA: TGTGCCAGCAGCGTAGAAGGTATGGGACACGGATGGAACACCGGGGAGCTGTTTTTT
V gene: TRBV27; clone size: many; D gene: .; J gene: TRBJ1-1; CDR3 protein: CASSPPGIVGTEAFF; CDR3 DNA: TGTGCCAGCAGTCCCCCAGGGATAGTAGGCACTGAAGCTTTCTTT
V gene: TRBV28; clone size: .; D gene: .; J gene: TRBJ2-7; CDR3 protein: CASSTEYEQYF; CDR3 DNA: TGTGCCAGCAGTACCGAATACGAGCAGTACTTC
V gene: TRBV30; clone size: .; D gene: .; J gene: TRBJ1-2; CDR3 protein: CAHKRRGLKIDGYTF; CDR3 DNA: TGTGCCCATAAGAGGAGAGGGCTAAAGATCGATGGCTACACCTTC
V gene: TRBV19; clone size: many; D gene: TRBD1; J gene: TRBJ1-1; CDR3 protein: CASSIYSGQGRTEAFF; CDR3 DNA: TGTGCCAGTAGTATCTACTCAGGACAGGGAAGGACTGAAGCTTTCTTT